These 11 T cell receptor beta chains originate from one sample sequenced in a study of blood T cell repertoires in COVID-19. Libraries were prepared by immunoSEQ multiplex PCR; TCRdb keeps only in-frame clonotypes and omits some of them. The sample shows about 410,000 clones, 90% of them seen only once. Sample: PBMCs or T cells enriched from blood (not recorded which). These TCRs come from a man between 18 and 29 years old who had recovered from COVID-19.

The chain combines TRBV30 with TRBJ1-2; D gene ambiguous. This CDR3 spans 12 amino acids. The V end lost 3 bases, the J end lost 8 bases, and 13 bases lay between the germline ends. The germline V gene encodes CDR1 GTSNPN and CDR2 SVGIG (reference sequence). The CDR3 coding sequence is TGTGCCTGGAGCAGACCTTTGGAGGGCTACACCTTC. Its protein is CAWSRPLEGYTF.

The genes are TRBV7-8 and TRBJ2-3, with D perhaps matching TRBD2 (6 bases). The CDR3 is 12 amino acids. Trimming left V 5 bases short and J 6 bases short, with 9 bases between. CDR1 and CDR2 (germline): SGHVS, FQNEAQ. The DNA for the CDR3 is TGTGCCAGCAGCCGTCGGGAGGATACGCAGTATTTT. Residues: CASSRREDTQYF.

This sequence joins TRBV19 and TRBJ2-7, with a weak D call TRBD2 (6 bases). V lost 4 bases to trimming and J lost 9 bases, with 19 bases between them. Germline loops: CDR1 LNHDA, CDR2 SQIVND (reference sequence). CDR3 length: 14 amino acids. The DNA of the CDR3 is TGTGCCAGTAGTAGCACCCCGGGACTCTTCGGGCAGTACTTC. This translates into CASSSTPGLFGQYF.

The chain employs TRBV28 and TRBJ2-4; possibly TRBD2 for D (5 bases). The germline CDR1 and CDR2 sequences are MDHEN and SYDVKM. The CDR3 has 16 amino acids. The ends were cut back, 1 base at V and 0 bases at J, with 10 bases in the middle. The CDR3 bases are TGTGCCAGCAGTTTATTTGCGGGCCTAGCCAAAAACATTCAGTACTTC. Amino acids: CASSLFAGLAKNIQYF.

The chain has TRBV6-5 and TRBJ2-3; tentatively, D is TRBD1 (6 bases). CDR3 length: 14 amino acids. Germline-derived CDR1 and CDR2 are MNHEY and SVGAGI. V lost 6 bases, J lost 5 bases, and 15 bases lay in between. The CDR3 reads CASRTGSIGDTQYF. The CDR3 bases are TGTGCCAGCAGGACAGGATCAATCGGAGATACGCAGTATTTT.

The chain recombines TRBV9 with TRBJ1-1; D gene ambiguous. In germline, CDR1 is SGDLS, CDR2 YYNGEE. V dropped 4 bases and J dropped 1 base, with 5 bases sitting between them. The CDR3 consists of 12 residues. DNA for the CDR3: TGTGCCAGCAGCTCCCGGAACACTGAAGCTTTCTTT. Protein product: CASSSRNTEAFF.

This sequence joins TRBV6-1 and TRBJ2-1; D is possibly TRBD2 (7 bases). This CDR3 region has 17 residues. Germline lookup yields CDR1 MNHNS and CDR2 SASEGT. V was pared by 0 bases and J by 4 bases, with 16 bases between. CDR3 DNA: TGTGCCAGCAGTGAAGCGAGTCTGGGGGGGCAATACAATGAGCAGTTCTTC. Its translation is CASSEASLGGQYNEQFF.

The chain uses TRBV7-9 and TRBJ2-7, with a possible D match to TRBD2 (6 bases). CDR1 SEHNR and CDR2 FQNEAQ come from the germline V gene (reference sequence). This CDR3 region has 16 residues. Trimming took off 4 bases at V and 6 bases at J, with 22 bases between the two ends. The CDR3 here is CASSSSAGRRSPEQYF. The CDR3 region has the DNA TGTGCCAGCAGCTCTAGCGCGGGACGCCGGAGCCCCGAGCAGTACTTC.

The rearrangement uses TRBV7-2 and TRBJ1-1; TRBD1 agrees at 9 bases. CDR3 length equals 13 residues. J was trimmed by 8 bases and V by 0 bases; bases with no gene match: 1. The germline V gene encodes CDR1 SGHTA and CDR2 FQGNSA. The CDR3 spells CASSLAGQGEAFF. CDR3 nucleotides: TGTGCCAGCAGCTTAGCCGGACAGGGGGAAGCTTTCTTT.

The rearrangement uses TRBV1 and TRBJ1-4. TRBV1 represents a pseudogene. CDR3 length equals 21 residues. The CDR3 DNA sequence: TGCACCAGCAGCCAACACACAAGACGGGGTGTAGTTTGGGAAACTAATGAAAAACTGTTTTTT. Protein: CTSSQHTRRGVVWETNEKLFF.

The chain employs TRBV5-1 and TRBJ2-1, with 7 nucleotides matching TRBD2. The trim removed 4 bases at V and 15 bases at J, leaving 16 bases unmatched. CDR1 SGHRS and CDR2 YFSETQ come from the germline V gene. CDR3 length equals 14 residues. The CDR3, as DNA: TGCGCCAGCAGCCCGGAGGGTAGGGCGGGAGAGGGGTTCTTC. This gives the protein CASSPEGRAGEGFF.